The 2 T cell receptor beta chains in this list originate from one sample, sequenced in a study of cytomegalovirus exposure and HLA in healthy donors (dated by TCRdb to 2017 to 2019). Library construction relied on the immunoSEQ multiplex PCR assay. For the multiplex PCR, a mixture combining 60 forward primers for TCR Vbeta segments and 13 reverse primers for TCR Jbeta segments was used. Drawn from immuneACCESS, this table holds only the in-frame rearrangements with V and J called that TCRdb kept. Clones are partly lost; checked studies trace under half to an unresolved V gene and leave the rest unexplained. For this sample the table gives more than 200,000 clones, of which about 80% were detected only once. The leading ten clones occupy 1.5% to 2% of the sample. The sequencing sample was made of PBMCs. The receptors stem from a male donor in good health and CMV-seronegative.

V usage is TRBV19 and J usage is TRBJ2-7, with 9 positions matching TRBD2. J gave up 7 bases and V 5 bases, and 12 bases lay outside the gene matches. Germline V gives CDR1 LNHDA, CDR2 SQIVND (reference sequence). This CDR3 contains 15 residues. The chain's CDR3 is CASSLTLAGPREQYF. The CDR3 DNA is TGTGCCAGTAGTTTAACCCTAGCGGGACCTAGGGAGCAGTACTTC.

The chain joins TRBV9 to TRBJ1-1; the D gene is possibly TRBD1 (6 bases). The germline CDR1 and CDR2 sequences are SGDLS and YYNGEE. V lost 1 base and J lost 5, with 6 bases in between. The length of the CDR3 is 12 residues. The CDR3 sequence is CASSVQGTEAFF. As DNA, the CDR3 is TGTGCCAGCAGCGTACAGGGGACTGAAGCTTTCTTT.